This passage covers 24 T cell receptor beta chains from one sample sequenced in a study. TCRdb ran MiXCR on the 5' RACE reads and lists one entry per CDR3 protein. Seen here are under 65,000 distinct CDR3 sequences, 20% observed once, and the top ten hold about 2.9%. Tregs were sorted as CD4+CD25+CD127-/low cells. Sequencing was done on a sample of tumor-infiltrating Tregs sorted from the breast tumor. The receptor source for this set is a female donor with breast cancer.

This clonotype came up many times. The V and J genes are TRBV4-1 and TRBJ2-3; 8 nucleotides match TRBD2. Germline trimming cut 0 bases from V and 3 bases from J; bases unmatched to any gene: 8. The CDR3 covers 17 residues. The germline V gene has CDR1 MGHRA and CDR2 YSYEKL. CDR3: CASSQEGTGTRTDTQYF. CDR3 bases: TGCGCCAGCAGCCAAGAAGGGACCGGGACTAGGACAGATACGCAGTATTTT.

This clonotype was counted at least ten times. The CDR3 spells CASSLRLAGTGELFF. The CDR3, as DNA: TGTGCCAGCAGTTTAAGACTCGCGGGCACCGGGGAGCTGTTTTTT. The gene calls are TRBV12-3 or TRBV12-4 and TRBJ2-2, with a weak D call TRBD2 (5 bases). CDR3 size: 15 residues. V dropped 2 bases and J dropped 4 bases, with 11 bases sitting between them.

The chain recombines TRBV4-1 with TRBJ2-7, with 9 positions matching TRBD1. Losses at the gene ends were 5 bases for V and 4 bases for J; bases not matched to a gene: 9. This CDR3 is built from 15 residues. Germline CDR1 MGHRA, CDR2 YSYEKL. CDR3 in amino acids: CASSKPGQGGYEQYF. The CDR3 DNA follows: TGCGCCAGCAGCAAACCGGGACAGGGAGGTTACGAGCAGTACTTC.

This clonotype came up a few times. The chain employs TRBV20-1 and TRBJ2-3; a weak D match, TRBD2 (6 bases). This CDR3 contains 14 residues. The germline V and J ends were trimmed by 6 bases and 2 bases, with 15 bases remaining between them. Germline V gene sequence: CDR1 DFQATT, CDR2 SNEGSKA (reference sequence). The CDR3 region is CSARTGEATDTQYF. Here the CDR3 DNA reads TGCAGTGCCCGGACCGGGGAGGCCACAGATACGCAGTATTTT.

This chain joins TRBV4-1 and TRBJ2-4; D remains unclear. V was trimmed by 7 bases and J by 1 base, leaving 14 bases between them. Germline CDR1 and CDR2: MGHRA and YSYEKL. The CDR3 totals 15 residues. This CDR3 reads CASTPYPSAKNIQYF. In nucleotides, the CDR3 is TGCGCCAGCACCCCTTATCCATCCGCCAAAAACATTCAGTACTTC.

The chain couples TRBV28 to TRBJ1-5; D gene ambiguous. V was clipped by 2 bases and J by 5 bases, with 4 bases between them. CDR1 is MDHEN and CDR2 is SYDVKM in the germline V gene. The CDR3 runs 12 residues. The CDR3 spells CASSLMHQPQHF. The CDR3 nucleotides read TGTGCCAGCAGTTTAATGCATCAGCCCCAGCATTTT.

This clonotype was observed a handful of times. This chain connects TRBV5-6 to TRBJ1-1, with D maybe TRBD1 (6 bases). CDR1 is SGHDT and CDR2 is YYEEEE in the germline V gene. The CDR3 spans 18 residues. The V end lost 3 bases, the J end lost 4 bases, and 25 bases lay between the germline ends. The CDR3 protein is CASSSTGEYRLVSTEAFF. DNA of the CDR3: TGTGCCAGCAGCTCGACAGGAGAATATAGGCTGGTGAGCACTGAAGCTTTCTTT.

This rearrangement joins TRBV7-9 to TRBJ1-3; a possible D gene is TRBD1 (5 bases). Germline CDR1 and CDR2: SEHNR and FQNEAQ (reference sequence). This CDR3 comprises 17 residues. V lost 6 bases and J lost 0, with 18 bases in between. The CDR3 nucleotides read TGTGCCAGCAGATCAGGCGGGGCCAGAAGCTCTGGAAACACCATATATTTT. Protein product: CASRSGGARSSGNTIYF.

The table lists this clonotype with a few counts. V usage is TRBV11-3 and J usage is TRBJ2-2, with D perhaps matching TRBD2 (5 bases). This CDR3 spans 15 amino acids. Germline V gene data show CDR1 as SGHNT and CDR2 as YENEEA. V dropped 2 bases and J dropped 3 bases, with 10 bases sitting between them. The CDR3 spells CASSLRGKYTGELFF. In DNA, the CDR3 is TGTGCCAGCAGCTTAAGAGGGAAATACACCGGGGAGCTGTTTTTT.

This clonotype was recorded a few times. V and J are TRBV24-1 and TRBJ2-3; maybe TRBD1 (6 bases). The CDR3 is 15 residues long. Germline V gene lookup returns CDR1 KGHDR and CDR2 SFDVKD. Trimming stripped 0 bases from V and 6 bases from J, with 12 bases between. CDR3 residues: CATSDLNQGTDTQYF. DNA for the CDR3: TGTGCCACCAGTGATTTGAATCAGGGGACCGATACGCAGTATTTT.

This clonotype turned up a few times. The chain uses TRBV19 and TRBJ2-7; D might be TRBD1 (5 bases). Trimming took off 3 bases at V and 7 bases at J, with 13 bases between the two ends. This CDR3 has 13 residues. Germline values: CDR1 LNHDA, CDR2 SQIVND (reference sequence). The CDR3 protein is CASSMGRAREQYF. The DNA for the CDR3 is TGTGCCAGTAGTATGGGCAGGGCGCGGGAGCAGTACTTC.

This clonotype has just a few counts. V and J are TRBV5-1 and TRBJ2-4; tentative D call: TRBD1 (6 bases). This CDR3 has 14 amino acids. CDR1 is SGHRS, CDR2 YFSETQ, per germline. V lost 2 bases and J lost 2, with 8 bases in between. CDR3 in DNA: TGCGCCAGCAGCTTTTGGGGGCCCAAAAACATTCAGTACTTC. It is translated as CASSFWGPKNIQYF.

This sequence joins TRBV7-2 and TRBJ2-1; 10 bases map to TRBD2. Germline V gene data show CDR1 as SGHTA and CDR2 as FQGNSA. The CDR3 contains 15 residues. Losses at the gene ends were 5 bases for V and 4 bases for J; bases not matched to a gene: 5. The CDR3 region is CASSLGSGRYNEQFF. For the CDR3, the DNA is TGTGCCAGCAGCCTTGGTAGCGGGAGGTACAATGAGCAGTTCTTC.

This clonotype came up many times. This chain joins TRBV4-1 and TRBJ1-1, with 7 bases that match TRBD1. Germline trimming cut 5 bases from V and 0 bases from J; bases unmatched to any gene: 6. Germline-derived CDR1 and CDR2 are MGHRA and YSYEKL. The CDR3 is 15 amino acids. DNA for the CDR3: TGCGCCAGCAGCGATCTACAGGGGATGAACACTGAAGCTTTCTTT. Its translation is CASSDLQGMNTEAFF.

The chain couples TRBV4-2 to TRBJ2-2; 9 bases are shared with TRBD1. CDR3 size: 17 residues. CDR1 LGHNA and CDR2 YNFKEQ come from the germline V gene. The trim removed 0 bases at V and 4 bases at J, leaving 6 bases unmatched. The CDR3 DNA reads as TGTGCCAGCAGCCAAGAAGGGACAGGGTGGGGCACCGGGGAGCTGTTTTTT. Protein: CASSQEGTGWGTGELFF.

The rearrangement links TRBV12-3 or TRBV12-4 to TRBJ2-7, with D perhaps TRBD2 (5 bases). This CDR3 region has 14 residues. Deletions cut 6 bases from V and 4 bases from J, with 16 bases between. CDR3: CASRSTFGDYEQYF. Written as DNA, the CDR3 is TGTGCCAGCAGATCAACCTTCGGGGATTACGAGCAGTACTTC.

With respect to this clonotype: The CDR3 carries no conserved terminal phenylalanine or tryptophan, so it likely arises from a read error. CDR3 region: CASSPGRLASPLHR. The CDR3, as DNA: TGTGCCAGCAGCCCCGGAAGATTGGCTTCACCCCTCCACCGT. The rearrangement uses TRBV14 and TRBJ1-6; D is uncertain. V dropped 4 bases and J dropped 9 bases, with 13 bases sitting between them. The CDR3 totals 14 residues. The V gene's germline CDR1 is SGHDN and CDR2 FVKESK.

This clonotype was observed a few times. The genes are TRBV10-3 and TRBJ2-1, with D tentatively TRBD2 (5 bases). Germline loops: CDR1 ENHRY, CDR2 SYGVKD. The CDR3 contains 17 residues. V lost 0 bases to trimming and J lost 2 bases, with 14 bases between them. The CDR3 spells CAISESSGRGPYNEQFF. In DNA form, the CDR3 reads TGTGCCATCAGTGAGTCGAGTGGGAGAGGCCCCTACAATGAGCAGTTCTTC.

This clonotype has more than one count but fewer than ten. This chain joins TRBV6-6 and TRBJ2-1, with D unclear. Germline V CDR1 and CDR2: MNHNY, SVGAGI (reference sequence). The germline V and J ends were trimmed by 2 bases and 5 bases, with 7 bases remaining between them. The CDR3 is 13 amino acids. This chain's CDR3 is CASSYNRDNEQFF. CDR3 nucleotide sequence: TGTGCCAGCAGTTACAACCGGGACAATGAGCAGTTCTTC.

The chain employs TRBV20-1 and TRBJ2-7; D is ambiguous. CDR1 DFQATT and CDR2 SNEGSKA come from the germline V gene (reference sequence). V dropped 5 bases and J dropped 2 bases, with 13 bases sitting between them. This CDR3 region has 13 residues. CDR3 residues: CSAGDPTTYEQYF. Here the CDR3 DNA reads TGCAGTGCTGGGGATCCCACAACCTACGAGCAGTACTTC.

The V and J genes are TRBV20-1 and TRBJ2-1; 8 nucleotides line up with TRBD1. CDR3 length equals 11 residues. Germline CDR1 DFQATT, CDR2 SNEGSKA (reference sequence). V gave up 6 bases and J gave up 13 bases; unmatched junction bases: 8. In nucleotides, the CDR3 is TGCAGTGCACAACAGGGGGGCCATCAGTTCTTC. Amino acid sequence: CSAQQGGHQFF.

This clonotype appeared many times. The V call is TRBV5-1, the J call TRBJ2-1, with 7 bases aligning to TRBD1. CDR1 is SGHRS, CDR2 YFSETQ, per germline. The CDR3 is 12 amino acids. Germline trimming cut 2 bases from V and 7 bases from J; bases unmatched to any gene: 0. Here the CDR3 DNA reads TGCGCCAGCAGCTTACAGGGGAATGAGCAGTTCTTC. It specifies CASSLQGNEQFF.

This clonotype was found many times. The V call is TRBV6-6, the J call TRBJ1-1; D gene ambiguous. Trimming removed 2 bases from V and 1 base from J, with 8 bases in between. Germline V gene sequence: CDR1 MNHNY, CDR2 SVGAGI (reference sequence). This CDR3 is built from 14 residues. The CDR3 DNA reads TGTGCCAGCAGTTACGAGGGCAAGAACACTGAAGCTTTCTTT. Translating gives CASSYEGKNTEAFF.

The chain is built from TRBV7-9 and TRBJ1-1, with TRBD1 matching 11 bases. Germline CDR1 reads SEHNR; CDR2 reads FQNEAQ (reference sequence). J was trimmed by 0 bases and V by 7 bases; bases with no gene match: 16. CDR3 length equals 19 residues. This CDR3 reads CASTPTRPRDRGMNTEAFF. The CDR3 region has the DNA TGTGCCAGCACACCTACCCGCCCCCGGGACAGGGGGATGAACACTGAAGCTTTCTTT.